The clone carrying this TCR beta chain was counted ten times or more. Its target is not known. Specified time point: persistent/refractory GD, antithyroid drugs over 5 years with positive TRAb. Generation of the TCR library employed RNA extracted from PBMCs. The CDR3 has 15 residues. V lost 3 bases to trimming and J lost 0 bases, with 12 bases between them. These data originate in a study of regulatory T cells in long-lasting Graves disease. Study-level results: Persistent cases of Graves' showed reduced TCR diversity relative to newly diagnosed patients.

Library construction for TCR beta used iRepertoire HTBI primers and Arm-PCR of CDR3 regions. MiXCR, run by TCRdb on the multiplex PCR reads, gives a single entry per CDR3 protein. Seen here are fewer than 600,000 distinct CDR3 sequences, roughly 22% observed once, and the top ten hold around 13%. The input for sequencing was peripheral blood mononuclear cells (PBMCs), taken when the disease was refractory, from a patient treated with antithyroid drugs. The receptor was isolated from a female donor with Graves disease. This chain links TRBV12-3 or TRBV12-4 with TRBJ2-7; D is uncertain. CDR3 sequence reads: CASSFSRLGSYEQYF. The CDR3 region has the DNA TGTGCCAGCAGTTTCAGTCGCTTGGGCTCCTACGAGCAGTACTTC.